A single sample is the source of the 12 T cell receptor beta chains below, sequenced in a study of blood T cell repertoires in COVID-19 (dated by TCRdb to the early 2020s). To prepare the library, the immunoSEQ multiplex PCR assay was applied. The table was pulled from immuneACCESS by TCRdb, which kept in-frame rearrangements only. Such tables lose some clones; where checked, under half of the loss comes from unresolved V genes, and the rest has no known cause. Within this sample are a few hundred thousand clones, with around nine tenths of them counted one time only. 1.4% of the sample rests with the top ten. Sequencing used PBMCs or T cells enriched from blood (not recorded which). The origin of the receptors is a woman between 18 and 29 years old who had been exposed to COVID-19.

J is TRBJ2-5 and V is TRBV7-9; D uncertain. This CDR3 has 12 amino acids. V was shortened by 5 bases and J by 5 bases, with 9 bases between the two germline ends. From germline, CDR1 is SEHNR and CDR2 FQNEAQ (reference sequence). Here the CDR3 DNA reads TGTGCCAGCAGCACAGATGCTGAGACCCAGTACTTC. As protein: CASSTDAETQYF.

V usage is TRBV6-2 or TRBV6-3 and J usage is TRBJ1-2, with D perhaps matching TRBD1 (5 bases). V lost 0 bases and J lost 4, with 12 bases in between. The CDR3 totals 15 residues. Germline assignment: CDR1 MNHEY and CDR2 SVGEGT. CDR3 bases: TGTGCCAGCAGTTACTCGTCGCCAGGGCTCTATGGCTACACCTTC. It specifies CASSYSSPGLYGYTF.

The V call is TRBV7-8, the J call TRBJ1-4, with unresolved D. CDR1 and CDR2 (germline): SGHVS, FQNEAQ. V was shortened by 2 bases and J by 8 bases, with 15 bases between the two germline ends. The CDR3 has 15 amino acids. CDR3 residues: CASSLTTWAGEKLFF. The DNA of the CDR3 is TGTGCCAGCAGCTTAACGACATGGGCGGGCGAAAAACTGTTTTTT.

The chain uses TRBV3-1 (or the pseudogene TRBV3-2) and TRBJ2-7; possible D gene TRBD2, 7 bases. V lost 6 bases and J lost 6, with 21 bases in between. Germline V gene data show CDR1 as LGHDT and CDR2 as YNNKEL (reference sequence). This CDR3 has 15 amino acids. The CDR3 nucleotides are TGTGCCAGCAGTCTTTCCCGGGCGGGGGCGCGCGAGCAGTACTTC. This encodes CASSLSRAGAREQYF.

This clone was seen only a few times. This chain connects TRBV5-6 to TRBJ2-7, with 9 bases matching TRBD1. J lost 1 base, V lost 5 bases, and 7 bases had no gene match. Germline values: CDR1 SGHDT, CDR2 YYEEEE. The CDR3 spans 15 residues. CDR3 sequence reads: CASRLSGQGSYEQYF. CDR3 sequence (DNA): TGTGCCAGCAGGTTGTCGGGACAGGGATCCTACGAGCAGTACTTC.

This rearrangement joins TRBV2 to TRBJ1-2; TRBD1 matches at 8 bases. J gave up 5 bases and V 6 bases, and 8 bases lay outside the gene matches. Germline values: CDR1 SNHLY, CDR2 FYNNEI. This CDR3 is 14 amino acids long. CDR3: CASRKTGEWYGYTF. DNA for the CDR3: TGTGCCAGCAGAAAGACAGGGGAATGGTATGGCTACACCTTC.

The chain carries TRBV28 and TRBJ2-7; 10 bases align to TRBD2. J gave up 2 bases and V 6 bases, and 22 bases lay outside the gene matches. Germline V gene sequence: CDR1 MDHEN, CDR2 SYDVKM. This CDR3 has 20 residues. This chain's CDR3 is CASSPHTGFGGSGGPYEQYF. The CDR3 DNA sequence: TGTGCCAGCAGCCCGCACACGGGGTTCGGCGGTAGCGGGGGGCCCTACGAGCAGTACTTC.

The chain recombines TRBV28 with TRBJ2-5; D might be TRBD1 (6 bases). CDR3 length equals 13 residues. Per the germline V gene, CDR1 is MDHEN and CDR2 is SYDVKM. V was pared by 6 bases and J by 5 bases, with 13 bases between. CDR3 coding DNA: TGTGCCAGCAGGAGTGGGGGCGCGGAGACCCAGTACTTC. This sequence encodes CASRSGGAETQYF. The entire variable domain, with the rest obtained from reference TRBV28 and TRBJ2-5, is as follows: DVKVTQSSRYLVKRTGEKVFLECVQDMDHENMFWYRQDPGLGLRLIYFSYDVKMKEKGDIPEGYSVSREKKERFSLILESASTNQTSMYLCASRSGGAETQYFGPGTRLLVL.

This clone was seen only a few times. The V call is TRBV19, the J call TRBJ1-5; D is perhaps TRBD1 (5 bases). The length of the CDR3 is 14 residues. The germline V gene encodes CDR1 LNHDA and CDR2 SQIVND (reference sequence). V dropped 8 bases and J dropped 5 bases, with 16 bases sitting between them. The CDR3 loop is CASVPAGLYQPQHF. The CDR3 DNA reads as TGTGCCAGTGTCCCCGCAGGGTTGTATCAGCCCCAGCATTTT.

The DNA of the CDR3 is TGTGCCAGCAGCTGGGACTACTACGAGCAGTACTTC. It yields the protein CASSWDYYEQYF. The chain carries TRBV6-5 and TRBJ2-7; 7 nucleotides match TRBD2. The CDR3 contains 12 residues. Germline V gene sequence: CDR1 MNHEY, CDR2 SVGAGI. With V trimmed by 6 bases and J by 3 bases, 2 bases remained unmatched.

The CDR3: CASSPPARASTEAFF. CDR3 sequence (DNA): TGTGCCAGCTCACCACCGGCCAGGGCGAGCACTGAAGCTTTCTTT. J is TRBJ1-1 and V is TRBV18; D is perhaps TRBD1 (5 bases). Germline CDR1 reads KGHSH; CDR2 reads LQKENI. The CDR3 spans 15 residues. The V and J ends lost 0 bases and 4 bases respectively, with 12 bases between them.

This chain connects TRBV7-2 to TRBJ2-3; D gene ambiguous. This CDR3 comprises 13 residues. Germline V gene lookup returns CDR1 SGHTA and CDR2 FQGNSA. V was shortened by 6 bases and J by 3 bases, with 10 bases between the two germline ends. The CDR3 coding sequence is TGTGCCAGCAGAGAAGCGATTACAGATACGCAGTATTTT. Protein: CASREAITDTQYF.